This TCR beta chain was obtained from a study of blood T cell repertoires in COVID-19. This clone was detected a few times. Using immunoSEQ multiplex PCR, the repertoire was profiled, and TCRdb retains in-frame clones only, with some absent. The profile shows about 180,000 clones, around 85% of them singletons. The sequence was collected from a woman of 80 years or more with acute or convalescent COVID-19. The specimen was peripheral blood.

Here the CDR3 reads CASSPGLAGVWELFF. The CDR3 region has the DNA TGTGCCAGCAGCCCGGGACTAGCGGGAGTTTGGGAGCTGTTTTTT. The chain links TRBV14 to TRBJ2-2, with 14 positions matching TRBD2. With V trimmed by 4 bases and J by 9 bases, 4 bases remained unmatched. Germline V gene sequence: CDR1 SGHDN, CDR2 FVKESK. The CDR3 has 15 amino acids.